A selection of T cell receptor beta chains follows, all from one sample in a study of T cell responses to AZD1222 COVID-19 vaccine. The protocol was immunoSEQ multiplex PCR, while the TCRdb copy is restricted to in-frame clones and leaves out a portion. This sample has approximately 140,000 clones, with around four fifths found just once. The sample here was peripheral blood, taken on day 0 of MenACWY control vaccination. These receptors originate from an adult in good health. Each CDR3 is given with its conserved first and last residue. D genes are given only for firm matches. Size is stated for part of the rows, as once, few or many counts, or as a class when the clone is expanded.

CDR3 DNA: TGTGCCAGCAGCCCCGGGACTGTAGCGCAAGAGACCCAGTACTTC
CDR3 protein: CASSPGTVAQETQYF
D gene: -
clone size: -
J gene: TRBJ2-5
V gene: TRBV3-1/TRBV3-2

CDR3 DNA: TGTGCCAGCAGCGTATCCCCGGCTAGCGGACATCGCTTGACGCAGTATTTT
CDR3 protein: CASSVSPASGHRLTQYF
D gene: TRBD2
clone size: -
J gene: TRBJ2-3
V gene: TRBV9

CDR3 DNA: TGTGCCATCAATCGGGACGGCTTCTCTGGAAACACCATATATTTT
CDR3 protein: CAINRDGFSGNTIYF
D gene: -
clone size: -
J gene: TRBJ1-3
V gene: TRBV10-3

CDR3 DNA: TGTGCCAGCAGCGTAGAGACCCGGTCCTCGGGAGGTGGCTACACCTTC
CDR3 protein: CASSVETRSSGGGYTF
D gene: -
clone size: -
J gene: TRBJ1-2
V gene: TRBV9

CDR3 DNA: TGTGCCAGCGACCGGGGGGGATATAATTCACCCCTCCACTTT
CDR3 protein: CASDRGGYNSPLHF
D gene: -
clone size: -
J gene: TRBJ1-6
V gene: TRBV7-9

CDR3 DNA: TGTGCCAGCAGCCGACAGACGAACACTGAAGCTTTCTTT
CDR3 protein: CASSRQTNTEAFF
D gene: -
clone size: -
J gene: TRBJ1-1
V gene: TRBV11-1

CDR3 DNA: TGTGCCTGGAGTCGACAGGGAACACAGCCCCAGCATTTT
CDR3 protein: CAWSRQGTQPQHF
D gene: TRBD1
clone size: -
J gene: TRBJ1-5
V gene: TRBV30

CDR3 DNA: TGTGCCAGCAGCCCCGGGGGCGGGGGAGCGCAGTATTTT
CDR3 protein: CASSPGGGGAQYF
D gene: -
clone size: few
J gene: TRBJ2-3
V gene: TRBV7-2

CDR3 DNA: TGTGCTAGTGGTTTGCCCCTTCCGGTTTCAGATACGCAGTATTTT
CDR3 protein: CASGLPLPVSDTQYF
D gene: -
clone size: -
J gene: TRBJ2-3
V gene: TRBV12-5

CDR3 DNA: TGTGCCAGCAGCTTGAGTAACCGGGGGATCTCCCCCCTCCACTTT
CDR3 protein: CASSLSNRGISPLHF
D gene: -
clone size: -
J gene: TRBJ1-6
V gene: TRBV5-4

CDR3 DNA: TGTGCCAGCAGTTCGACAGGGGTCAGCAATCAGCCCCAGCATTTT
CDR3 protein: CASSSTGVSNQPQHF
D gene: TRBD1
clone size: few
J gene: TRBJ1-5
V gene: TRBV28

CDR3 DNA: TGTGCCAGCTCACCACCGAACAACCATCAAGAGACCCAGTACTTC
CDR3 protein: CASSPPNNHQETQYF
D gene: -
clone size: -
J gene: TRBJ2-5
V gene: TRBV18

CDR3 DNA: TGTGCCAGCAGCTGGAGGACAGGGGGGGAGGGCTATGGCTACACCTTC
CDR3 protein: CASSWRTGGEGYGYTF
D gene: TRBD1
clone size: -
J gene: TRBJ1-2
V gene: TRBV11-2

CDR3 DNA: TGCGCCAGCAGCTTGGCGGGAGGGAACACTGAAGCTTTCTTT
CDR3 protein: CASSLAGGNTEAFF
D gene: -
clone size: -
J gene: TRBJ1-1
V gene: TRBV5-1

CDR3 DNA: TGTGCCAGCAGCCCAAACTATAATTCACCCCTCCACTTT
CDR3 protein: CASSPNYNSPLHF
D gene: -
clone size: -
J gene: TRBJ1-6
V gene: TRBV7-3

CDR3 DNA: TGTGCCAGCACCCCCGGTGGAGGGGCGAACTATGGCTACACCTTC
CDR3 protein: CASTPGGGANYGYTF
D gene: -
clone size: -
J gene: TRBJ1-2
V gene: TRBV6-6

CDR3 DNA: TGTGCCAGCAGCTTAGTGTCGTACAATGAGCAGTTCTTC
CDR3 protein: CASSLVSYNEQFF
D gene: -
clone size: -
J gene: TRBJ2-1
V gene: TRBV11-3

CDR3 DNA: TGTGCCAGCAGCCGGAGTTCACCCCTCCACTTT
CDR3 protein: CASSRSSPLHF
D gene: -
clone size: -
J gene: TRBJ1-6
V gene: TRBV2

CDR3 DNA: TGTGCCAGTAGGGACAGGCAACCAAATTCACCCCTCCACTTT
CDR3 protein: CASRDRQPNSPLHF
D gene: TRBD1
clone size: -
J gene: TRBJ1-6
V gene: TRBV19

CDR3 DNA: TGTGCCAGCAGCCAAGATCCTAGCGGGGGTCCAGATACGCAGTATTTT
CDR3 protein: CASSQDPSGGPDTQYF
D gene: TRBD2
clone size: -
J gene: TRBJ2-3
V gene: TRBV4-2

CDR3 DNA: TGTGCCAGCAGCTGGACCGACAGGGGGAACACCGGGGAGCTGTTTTTT
CDR3 protein: CASSWTDRGNTGELFF
D gene: TRBD1
clone size: few
J gene: TRBJ2-2
V gene: TRBV5-4

CDR3 DNA: TGTGCCAGCAGCTATCGGCCTATTTCTGGCTACACCTTC
CDR3 protein: CASSYRPISGYTF
D gene: -
clone size: once
J gene: TRBJ1-2
V gene: TRBV5-6

CDR3 DNA: TGTGCCAGCTCACCAGCTAGCTTCAATAATAATTCACCCCTCCACTTT
CDR3 protein: CASSPASFNNNSPLHF
D gene: -
clone size: -
J gene: TRBJ1-6
V gene: TRBV18

CDR3 DNA: TGTGCCAGCAGCTTGAGGGGCACGGAGACCCAGTACTTC
CDR3 protein: CASSLRGTETQYF
D gene: -
clone size: -
J gene: TRBJ2-5
V gene: TRBV13

CDR3 DNA: TGTGCCAGCACCCTCCGGGACACTGAAGCTTTCTTT
CDR3 protein: CASTLRDTEAFF
D gene: -
clone size: few
J gene: TRBJ1-1
V gene: TRBV28

CDR3 DNA: TGTGCCAGCAGCTCCGAACTACTCCGACAGGAGACCCAGTACTTC
CDR3 protein: CASSSELLRQETQYF
D gene: -
clone size: -
J gene: TRBJ2-5
V gene: TRBV7-9

CDR3 DNA: TGTGCCAGCAGTGGACAGGGTTCTGCCCTTTCTGGAAACACCATATATTTT
CDR3 protein: CASSGQGSALSGNTIYF
D gene: TRBD1
clone size: few
J gene: TRBJ1-3
V gene: TRBV6-1

CDR3 DNA: TGCGCCAGCAGTGATGATCAGGGGTACACAGATACGCAGTATTTT
CDR3 protein: CASSDDQGYTDTQYF
D gene: -
clone size: -
J gene: TRBJ2-3
V gene: TRBV10-2

CDR3 DNA: TGTGCCAGCTCACCACTGGACAGGGCCTTGGATACGCAGTATTTT
CDR3 protein: CASSPLDRALDTQYF
D gene: TRBD1
clone size: -
J gene: TRBJ2-3
V gene: TRBV18

CDR3 DNA: TGTGCCAGCAGTCCCAGGGTGGACGGAAACACCATATATTTT
CDR3 protein: CASSPRVDGNTIYF
D gene: -
clone size: -
J gene: TRBJ1-3
V gene: TRBV27

CDR3 DNA: TGTGCCAGCAGCCGAATAGGAGGCTACACCTTC
CDR3 protein: CASSRIGGYTF
D gene: -
clone size: -
J gene: TRBJ1-2
V gene: TRBV7-9

CDR3 DNA: TGTGCCAGCAGTCCACAGGGACTCGGGAATCAGCCCCAGCATTTT
CDR3 protein: CASSPQGLGNQPQHF
D gene: -
clone size: -
J gene: TRBJ1-5
V gene: TRBV2

CDR3 DNA: TGCGCCAGCAGGGCCGTGGGGGCGAACACCGGGGAGCTGTTTTTT
CDR3 protein: CASRAVGANTGELFF
D gene: -
clone size: -
J gene: TRBJ2-2
V gene: TRBV5-1

CDR3 DNA: TGTGCCAGCAGCTTAGATCTGACTATCTACGAGCAGTACTTC
CDR3 protein: CASSLDLTIYEQYF
D gene: -
clone size: -
J gene: TRBJ2-7
V gene: TRBV11-2

CDR3 DNA: TGTGCCAGTAGTATCCCGAAGAGGGGTACAACTAATGAAAAACTGTTTTTT
CDR3 protein: CASSIPKRGTTNEKLFF
D gene: -
clone size: -
J gene: TRBJ1-4
V gene: TRBV19

CDR3 DNA: TGTGCCTGGAGTCGGGACAGTTATAGCAATCAGCCCCAGCATTTT
CDR3 protein: CAWSRDSYSNQPQHF
D gene: TRBD1
clone size: once
J gene: TRBJ1-5
V gene: TRBV30

CDR3 DNA: TGTGCCAGCTCTCGCAACCGGGACACCTACCTGGGGACTGAAGCTTTCTTT
CDR3 protein: CASSRNRDTYLGTEAFF
D gene: -
clone size: -
J gene: TRBJ1-1
V gene: TRBV18

CDR3 DNA: TGTGCCAGCAGTGACCACAGGCTACAACAAGCACCCCTCCACTTT
CDR3 protein: CASSDHRLQQAPLHF
D gene: -
clone size: many
J gene: TRBJ1-6
V gene: TRBV25-1